This paragraph reports one T cell receptor beta chain. This sample was taken from a study of blood T cell repertoires in COVID-19. Study-wide context: Sites in the United States, Italy and Spain provided acute and convalescent COVID-19 samples. PBMCs, B-cell-depleted T cells, or T cells were the source of the cDNA or gDNA that made up the material.

Germline CDR1 is MDHEN and CDR2 is SYDVKM. Trimming took 8 bases from V and 14 from J; bases not matched to a gene: 12. CDR3 length: 13 amino acids. Under the authors' procedure: Reference gene primer amplification gave nucleated cell count estimates. Using immunoSEQ multiplex PCR, the repertoire was profiled, and TCRdb retains in-frame clones only, with some absent. The DNA was the basis for D and trimming; V, J and clone size are from that table. The data contain 100,000 to 150,000 clones, about 89% of them singletons. The sequenced material came from peripheral blood. The chain employs TRBV28 and TRBJ1-4; 9 bases fit TRBD1. The sequence was obtained from a man aged 50 to 59 with active or convalescent COVID-19. In DNA, the CDR3 is TGTGCCAGCTTTAAGGGACAGGGCTGGCCTCTGTTTTTT. Residues: CASFKGQGWPLFF.